This TCR beta chain derives from a study of blood T cell repertoires in COVID-19. Study-level background: Spain, Italy and the United States supplied samples that represented acute and convalescent COVID-19. The cDNA or gDNA used as material had been derived from T cells, B-cell-depleted T cells, or PBMCs.

Under the authors' procedure: It was from reference gene primer amplification that nucleated cell counts were estimated. Clones were sequenced by immunoSEQ multiplex PCR, and TCRdb holds only the in-frame ones, with some missing. Clonal size and the V and J genes are those of that table, whereas D and trimming came from the DNA. The repertoire has about 250,000 clones, about nine tenths of them found once; the top ten carry more than 0.8%. V lost 4 bases, J lost 8 bases, and 18 bases lay in between. There are 14 residues in the CDR3. Germline values: CDR1 SGDLS, CDR2 YYNGEE. Sequences were obtained from peripheral blood. The genes are TRBV9 and TRBJ1-2; perhaps TRBD1 as D (6 bases). The sequence derives from a young man with COVID-19, enrolled during active disease. DNA for the CDR3: TGTGCCAGCAGCCCCTTGACAGGATCGGGCGGCTACACCTTC. Translated, it gives CASSPLTGSGGYTF.